These 26 T cell receptor beta chains originate from one sample sequenced in a study of blood T cell repertoires in COVID-19. Method: immunoSEQ multiplex PCR; TCRdb's copy keeps in-frame clones and lacks some. The sample holds around 100,000 clones, roughly 80% seen once. The sequencing input was peripheral blood. These receptors originate from a man between 65 and 85 years old with active or convalescent COVID-19.

V gene TRBV5-1 combines with J gene TRBJ1-1; 8 positions match TRBD1. V was clipped by 4 bases and J by 4 bases; unmatched bases: 6. The CDR3 spans 14 residues. Germline V lookup: CDR1 SGHRS, CDR2 YFSETQ. CDR3 bases: TGCGCCAGCAGCCCTCAGGGGGCTGGCACTGAAGCTTTCTTT. Translated: CASSPQGAGTEAFF.

By its share, this clone is large. V usage is TRBV28 and J usage is TRBJ1-5; 11 nucleotides match TRBD1. Germline CDR1 MDHEN, CDR2 SYDVKM. The CDR3 is 16 residues long. V lost 6 bases, J lost 4 bases, and 8 bases stayed unmatched. The CDR3 protein is CASRTPGTGGNQPQHF. Written as DNA, the CDR3 is TGTGCCAGCAGGACCCCCGGGACAGGGGGGAATCAGCCCCAGCATTTT. The whole variable domain, filled in from reference TRBV28 and TRBJ1-5, reads DVKVTQSSRYLVKRTGEKVFLECVQDMDHENMFWYRQDPGLGLRLIYFSYDVKMKEKGDIPEGYSVSREKKERFSLILESASTNQTSMYLCASRTPGTGGNQPQHFGDGTRLSIL.

J is TRBJ2-1 and V is TRBV2, with TRBD2 matching 10 bases. V was pared by 8 bases and J by 6 bases, with 7 bases of the junction left unmatched. Germline V lookup: CDR1 SNHLY, CDR2 FYNNEI. The CDR3 has 14 amino acids. The chain's CDR3 is CASLLSGGSNEQFF. The DNA for the CDR3 is TGTGCCAGCCTCCTTAGCGGGGGGAGCAATGAGCAGTTCTTC.

The CDR3 loop is CASSLVATYGYTF. The CDR3 nucleotides read TGTGCCAGCAGCTTGGTAGCTACTTATGGCTACACCTTC. The rearrangement joins TRBV5-6 to TRBJ1-2, with D unclear. The V end lost 0 bases, the J end lost 5 bases, and 8 bases lay between the germline ends. CDR1 and CDR2 from the germline V gene are SGHDT and YYEEEE. There are 13 residues in the CDR3.

The chain carries TRBV3-1 (or the pseudogene TRBV3-2) and TRBJ2-3; 13 bases match TRBD2. V dropped 0 bases and J dropped 4; count of bases not matched to a gene: 4. Germline V CDR1 and CDR2: LGHDT, YNNKEL (reference sequence). The CDR3 contains 17 residues. CDR3 nucleotide sequence: TGTGCCAGCAGCCAAGAACTAGCGGGAGGGAACGCAGATACGCAGTATTTT. Amino acids: CASSQELAGGNADTQYF.

This clone occurred once. The CDR3 nucleotides read TGTGCCAGCAGTTTAGGGAGCACCGGGGAGCTGTTTTTT. As protein: CASSLGSTGELFF. The V and J genes are TRBV5-6 and TRBJ2-2; weak D call: TRBD2 (5 bases). The CDR3 contains 13 residues. With 5 bases removed from V and 4 bases from J, the gap between germline ends came to 9 bases. Germline CDR1 reads SGHDT; CDR2 reads YYEEEE.

The V and J genes are TRBV30 and TRBJ1-2; 9 bases agree with TRBD1. Germline V gives CDR1 GTSNPN, CDR2 SVGIG (reference sequence). The CDR3 spans 15 residues. J gave up 3 bases and V 3 bases, and 8 bases lay outside the gene matches. As DNA, the CDR3 is TGTGCCTGGAGGACAGGGGGGTTTCTCGACTATGGCTACACCTTC. It specifies CAWRTGGFLDYGYTF.

The V call is TRBV4-2, the J call TRBJ1-2; D is perhaps TRBD1 (5 bases). Trimming removed 0 bases at V and 4 bases at J, with 12 bases between. The CDR3 consists of 15 residues. Germline assignment: CDR1 LGHNA and CDR2 YNFKEQ. The CDR3 DNA sequence: TGTGCCAGCAGCCAAGATTTGGAGGGGTTCTATGGCTACACCTTC. It translates to CASSQDLEGFYGYTF.

This clone showed up just once. The rearrangement links TRBV7-8 to TRBJ1-6; D is unresolved. This CDR3 has 18 residues. CDR1 and CDR2 from the germline V gene are SGHVS and FQNEAQ. V shed 2 bases and J shed 0 bases, with 14 bases lying between them. This chain's CDR3 is CASSLNSEGSSYNSPLHF. The CDR3 DNA reads as TGTGCCAGCAGCTTAAATTCGGAAGGGAGCTCCTATAATTCACCCCTCCACTTT.

In regard to this clone: An end of the junction differs from the germline gene, which may be a read error. The V call is TRBV4-1, the J call TRBJ1-1; D is unresolved. CDR3 size: 16 residues. The germline V gene encodes CDR1 MGHRA and CDR2 YSYEKL. This CDR3 reads CASSPPKRNLKTEAFF. The CDR3 coding sequence is TGCGCCAGCAGCCCTCCCAAGAGGAATCTGAAGACTGAAGCTTTCTTT.

DNA of the CDR3: TGTGCCAGCAGTTCCTTCACCGTTGCGGGGTACGGCTACACCTTC. It specifies CASSSFTVAGYGYTF. The chain uses TRBV6-2 or TRBV6-3 and TRBJ1-2; no clear D. This CDR3 spans 15 amino acids. V shed 4 bases and J shed 8 bases, with 20 bases lying between them. Germline CDR1 MNHEY, CDR2 SVGEGT.

This clone was counted a few times. CDR3 region: CASSQDRGDTGELFF. As DNA, the CDR3 is TGTGCCAGCAGTCAGGACAGGGGGGACACCGGGGAGCTGTTTTTT. J is TRBJ2-2 and V is TRBV5-4, with TRBD1 matching over 10 bases. CDR1 SGHNT and CDR2 YYREEE come from the germline V gene (reference sequence). V shed 5 bases, J shed 3 bases, and the junction held 4 bases outside the gene matches. The CDR3 contains 15 residues.

This clone has a handful of counts. This chain joins TRBV5-1 and TRBJ2-5; TRBD2 agrees at 12 bases. Germline CDR1 is SGHRS and CDR2 is YFSETQ. The CDR3 is 15 amino acids. The trim removed 1 base at V and 5 bases at J, leaving 3 bases unmatched. The DNA for the CDR3 is TGCGCCAGCAGCTTGTCTAGCGGGGGGGCGGAGACCCAGTACTTC. Amino acid sequence: CASSLSSGGAETQYF.

The chain combines TRBV5-1 with TRBJ2-3, with 12 bases lining up with TRBD2. In germline, CDR1 is SGHRS, CDR2 YFSETQ. Germline trimming cut 4 bases from V and 2 bases from J; bases unmatched to any gene: 5. The CDR3 is made up of 16 amino acids. The chain's CDR3 is CASSGTSGGFTDTQYF. Here the CDR3 DNA reads TGCGCCAGCAGCGGAACTAGCGGGGGGTTCACAGATACGCAGTATTTT.

The J gene is TRBJ2-7, the V gene TRBV10-3, with 8 positions matching TRBD2. The CDR3 is 15 amino acids. The germline V gene encodes CDR1 ENHRY and CDR2 SYGVKD. V lost 0 bases, J lost 4 bases, and 5 bases stayed unmatched. CDR3 coding DNA: TGTGCCATCAGTGAGTCGGCTAGCGGGCGTTACGAGCAGTACTTC. It is translated as CAISESASGRYEQYF.

The V gene is TRBV7-8, the J gene TRBJ2-1; D call uncertain. CDR3 length: 14 residues. V was shortened by 5 bases and J by 6 bases, with 14 bases between the two germline ends. Looked up from germline, CDR1 is SGHVS and CDR2 is FQNEAQ. DNA for the CDR3: TGTGCCAGCAGCGGAGCTAGAGTTGGCAATGAGCAGTTCTTC. The encoded protein is CASSGARVGNEQFF.

The V gene is TRBV24-1, the J gene TRBJ2-1; D remains ambiguous. The CDR3 is 16 residues long. Germline CDR1 KGHDR, CDR2 SFDVKD. With 0 bases removed from V and 6 bases from J, the gap between germline ends came to 14 bases. CDR3 sequence: CATSDLRAADRNEQFF. The DNA for the CDR3 is TGTGCCACCAGTGATTTGCGCGCGGCAGACCGCAATGAGCAGTTCTTC.

The chain is built from TRBV6-6 and TRBJ1-2, with D unclear. V was clipped by 6 bases and J by 2 bases, with 16 bases between them. The CDR3 is 15 residues long. Germline lookup yields CDR1 MNHNY and CDR2 SVGAGI (reference sequence). The CDR3 loop is CASSHVLGVNYGYTF. Written as DNA, the CDR3 is TGTGCCAGCAGCCACGTTTTGGGAGTCAACTATGGCTACACCTTC.

The rearrangement joins TRBV21-1 to TRBJ2-3; TRBD1, as called in the table, went unchecked against the DNA. TRBV21-1 is reported as a pseudogene. The CDR3 has 18 residues. The CDR3 is CASSKSSRRSEYTDTQYF. The CDR3 DNA is TGTGCCAGCAGCAAAAGCTCTCGCAGGTCAGAGTACACAGATACGCAGTATTTT.

J is TRBJ2-3 and V is TRBV7-8; tentative D call: TRBD2 (6 bases). CDR1 SGHVS and CDR2 FQNEAQ come from the germline V gene. Trimming took off 4 bases at V and 15 bases at J, with 23 bases between the two ends. The CDR3 is 14 amino acids. The CDR3 region is CASSSREEDPTRYF. For the CDR3, the DNA is TGTGCCAGCAGCTCCAGGGAGGAGGACCCCACACGTTATTTT.

The chain recombines TRBV7-6 with TRBJ2-5; TRBD2 matches 7 bases. The CDR3 runs to 17 residues. V lost 1 base and J lost 2; bases outside the gene matches: 10. Germline V gene lookup returns CDR1 SGHVS and CDR2 FNYEAQ. The CDR3 is CASSLDLAGEWQETQYF. DNA for the CDR3: TGTGCCAGCAGCTTAGATCTGGCGGGGGAGTGGCAAGAGACCCAGTACTTC.

V and J are TRBV27 and TRBJ2-1, with TRBD2 matching 10 bases. Germline assignment: CDR1 MNHEY and CDR2 SMNVEV (reference sequence). The CDR3 is 14 amino acids. J gave up 8 bases and V 8 bases, and 9 bases lay outside the gene matches. The CDR3 protein is CASARAGGGDEQFF. CDR3 nucleotide sequence: TGTGCCAGCGCCCGAGCGGGAGGGGGCGATGAGCAGTTCTTC.

CDR3 bases: TGTGCCAGCAGCCAAGAAGGGACAGCAAACACCGGGGAGCTGTTTTTT. Protein: CASSQEGTANTGELFF. The chain links TRBV4-2 to TRBJ2-2; 7 bases align to TRBD1. The CDR3 extends over 16 amino acids. CDR1 is LGHNA, CDR2 YNFKEQ, per germline. V dropped 0 bases and J dropped 2; count of bases not matched to a gene: 3.

This clone appeared a few times. The chain combines TRBV6-4 with TRBJ2-1; 7 bases fit TRBD2. With 3 bases clipped from V and 7 bases from J, the junction kept 12 bases outside the gene matches. The CDR3 extends over 16 amino acids. Germline loops: CDR1 MRHNA, CDR2 SNTAGT. In DNA form, the CDR3 reads TGTGCCAGCAGTGAGTGGGGGGGTCCGCGAAGGAATGAGCAGTTCTTC. Translated: CASSEWGGPRRNEQFF.

This clone is a singleton in its sample. This chain links TRBV28 with TRBJ2-5, with TRBD2 identical over 10 bases. From germline, CDR1 is MDHEN and CDR2 SYDVKM. Trimming removed 7 bases from V and 4 bases from J; junction bases left unmatched: 6. This CDR3 comprises 14 residues. CDR3 coding DNA: TGTGCCAGCAAGCGGGGGGGGCCGGTAGAGACCCAGTACTTC. Translating it yields CASKRGGPVETQYF.

The rearrangement links TRBV9 to TRBJ2-5; perhaps TRBD1 as D (6 bases). V lost 0 bases and J lost 4, with 10 bases in between. CDR3 length equals 14 residues. Germline CDR1 SGDLS, CDR2 YYNGEE. CDR3: CASSVAWGRETQYF. CDR3 nucleotides: TGTGCCAGCAGCGTAGCTTGGGGGCGAGAGACCCAGTACTTC.